The clone carrying this TCR beta chain was recorded a few times. V lost 5 bases to trimming and J lost 8 bases; unmatched junction nucleotides: 15. Germline V gives CDR1 DFQATT, CDR2 SNEGSKA (reference sequence). The CDR3 is 16 amino acids. This sample was taken from a study of molecular identifiers for immune sequencing clone quantification. Study-wide background: Replicate experiments divided RNA from around 18,000 or 91,000 naive CD8 cells into five parts and sequenced four.

Sorting was used to obtain naive CD8 T cells (CD8+CD4-CCR7+CD45RA+). MiXCR, applied by TCRdb to the PCR reads, yields one record per CDR3 protein. The table shows about 100,000 distinct CDR3 sequences, with about 32% occurring only once. The clonotype was recovered from a human donor in good health. Some libraries in this study had Jurkat cell RNA spiked in. This sequence joins TRBV20-1 and TRBJ1-6, with TRBD1 matching over 7 bases. Input material: naive CD8+ T cells from blood, with Jurkat cell RNA spiked in. Subset: FACS-sorted CD8+CD4-CCR7+CD45RA+ naive T cells. The CDR3 DNA follows: TGCAGTGCTCCCGGGACAGAAGGGTGGAGTGATTCACCCCTCCACTTT. Protein: CSAPGTEGWSDSPLHF.